Listed here are 6 T cell receptor beta chains from one sample, sequenced in a study of technical replicates of blood from several donors. The data were produced by immunoSEQ multiplex PCR, yet TCRdb's version contains in-frame clones alone and is incomplete. The repertoire holds roughly 80,000 clones, with 93% as singletons. The sample comprised T cells isolated from PBMCs. These receptors originate from a human donor in good health.

The chain is built from TRBV9 and TRBJ1-1; D gene unclear. The CDR3 has 14 residues. Deletions cut 3 bases from V and 6 bases from J, with 15 bases between. Germline V gene data show CDR1 as SGDLS and CDR2 as YYNGEE. CDR3 DNA sequence: TGTGCCAGCAGCGGAGGAGGGAGTAACGCTGAAGCTTTCTTT. Translation gives CASSGGGSNAEAFF. The full variable domain, its missing parts supplied by reference TRBV9 and TRBJ1-1, is DSGVTQTPKHLITATGQRVTLRCSPRSGDLSVYWYQQSLDQGLQFLIQYYNGEERAKGNILERFSAQQFPDLHSELNLSSLELGDSALYFCASSGGGSNAEAFFGQGTRLTVV.

The chain links TRBV12-5 to TRBJ1-1; 7 bases agree with TRBD1. This CDR3 has 18 residues. Germline V gene lookup returns CDR1 LGHNT and CDR2 FRNRAP. V lost 1 base to trimming and J lost 0 bases; unmatched junction nucleotides: 11. In nucleotides, the CDR3 is TGTGCTAGTGGTTTGGGTGCGGGGACAGTGCTTATGAACACTGAAGCTTTCTTT. Encoded protein: CASGLGAGTVLMNTEAFF. Based on the CDR3 plus reference TRBV12-5 and TRBJ1-1, the full variable domain is DARVTQTPRHKVTEMGQEVTMRCQPILGHNTVFWYRQTMMQGLELLAYFRNRAPLDDSGMPKDRFSAEMPDATLATLKIQPSEPRDSAVYFCASGLGAGTVLMNTEAFFGQGTRLTVV.

J is TRBJ2-7 and V is TRBV28; 7 bases are shared with TRBD2. CDR1 is MDHEN, CDR2 SYDVKM, per germline. This CDR3 has 14 amino acids. V trimming: 10 bases; J trimming: 2 bases; junction bases outside the gene matches: 11. The chain's CDR3 is CATRDYKVPYEQYF. The CDR3 DNA follows: TGTGCCACCAGGGACTACAAGGTTCCCTACGAGCAGTACTTC.

The chain joins TRBV5-4 to TRBJ1-1; D unresolved. CDR3 length equals 13 residues. CDR1 and CDR2 (germline): SGHNT, YYREEE (reference sequence). V gave up 0 bases and J gave up 4 bases, with 7 bases separating them. Here the CDR3 reads CASSLGRLTEAFF. CDR3 nucleotides: TGTGCCAGCAGCTTGGGCAGACTCACTGAAGCTTTCTTT.

Here the CDR3 DNA reads TGTGCCAGCAGGGCCAACACCGGGGAGCTGTTTTTT. Its protein product is CASRANTGELFF. The V gene is TRBV7-9, the J gene TRBJ2-2; D ambiguous. This CDR3 spans 12 amino acids. Germline V gives CDR1 SEHNR, CDR2 FQNEAQ (reference sequence). Trimming removed 6 bases from V and 2 bases from J, with 4 bases in between.

This chain joins TRBV6-5 and TRBJ1-1, with a weak D call TRBD1 (6 bases). This CDR3 contains 16 residues. CDR1 and CDR2 (germline): MNHEY, SVGAGI. With 4 bases removed from V and 2 bases from J, the gap between germline ends came to 17 bases. CDR3 residues: CASSSQPTGLNTEAFF. CDR3 nucleotides: TGTGCCAGCAGTTCCCAACCTACAGGGCTCAACACTGAAGCTTTCTTT.